These 28 T cell receptor beta chains share one sample of origin, sequenced in a study of blood T cell repertoires in COVID-19. Measured with immunoSEQ multiplex PCR; TCRdb has only the in-frame clones, and not every one. The sample carries about 370,000 clones, approximately 88% recorded once. The sequenced sample was peripheral blood. These receptors were collected from a woman aged 25 to 45 with COVID-19, enrolled during active disease.

This clone showed up just once. The V and J genes are TRBV4-1 and TRBJ2-7, with 11 bases that match TRBD1. The CDR3 loop spans 16 amino acids. Germline V gene lookup returns CDR1 MGHRA and CDR2 YSYEKL. Unmatched junction bases numbered 12, after V lost 5 bases and J lost 6 bases. Written as DNA, the CDR3 is TGCGCCAGCAGCTGGAGGTTCGGACAGGGGGCGGTCGAGCAGTACTTC. Protein sequence: CASSWRFGQGAVEQYF.

The rearrangement uses TRBV4-3 and TRBJ2-3; TRBD2 agrees at 11 bases. Germline assignment: CDR1 LGHNA and CDR2 YSLEER. The CDR3 is made up of 18 amino acids. V lost 0 bases and J lost 2; bases outside the gene matches: 7. The CDR3 sequence: CASSQDHLAGGTTDTQYF. CDR3 in DNA: TGCGCCAGCAGCCAAGATCACCTAGCGGGGGGAACCACAGATACGCAGTATTTT.

The chain combines TRBV5-1 with TRBJ2-1, with 10 positions matching TRBD2. The trim removed 2 bases at V and 6 bases at J, leaving 5 bases unmatched. Germline-derived CDR1 and CDR2 are SGHRS and YFSETQ. The CDR3 has 15 amino acids. The CDR3 region has the DNA TGCGCCAGCAGCTTTCGGACTAGCGGAGTCAATGAGCAGTTCTTC. This sequence encodes CASSFRTSGVNEQFF.

The CDR3 protein is CASTPRTGGQETQYF. The DNA of the CDR3 is TGTGCCAGCACCCCTAGGACAGGAGGCCAAGAGACCCAGTACTTC. The V call is TRBV2, the J call TRBJ2-5; the match to TRBD1 covers 7 bases. The CDR3 loop spans 15 amino acids. The V and J ends lost 7 bases and 1 base, in that order; junction bases with no gene match: 9. Germline assignment: CDR1 SNHLY and CDR2 FYNNEI.

The chain joins TRBV3-1 (or the pseudogene TRBV3-2) to TRBJ2-7; 7 nucleotides line up with TRBD1. The CDR3 totals 14 residues. Germline lookup yields CDR1 LGHDT and CDR2 YNNKEL (reference sequence). V shed 3 bases, J shed 5 bases, and the junction held 7 bases outside the gene matches. The CDR3 DNA follows: TGTGCCAGCAGCCATCGACAGGGCCGCGACGAGCAGTACTTC. Translated, it gives CASSHRQGRDEQYF.

The chain uses TRBV5-1 and TRBJ1-2; 8 bases agree with TRBD1. V lost 5 bases to trimming and J lost 3 bases; unmatched junction nucleotides: 12. CDR1 and CDR2 (germline): SGHRS, YFSETQ. The CDR3 covers 16 residues. CDR3 sequence: CASSWATGAVDYGYTF. The CDR3 DNA reads TGCGCCAGCAGTTGGGCGACAGGGGCCGTTGACTATGGCTACACCTTC.

The J gene is TRBJ2-5, the V gene TRBV5-4; 8 nucleotides agree with TRBD2. The germline V gene has CDR1 SGHNT and CDR2 YYREEE (reference sequence). Losses at the gene ends were 4 bases for V and 4 bases for J; bases not matched to a gene: 9. This CDR3 is 15 amino acids long. Written as DNA, the CDR3 is TGTGCCAGCAGCCCAGTAGCGGGGCCGGGAGAGACCCAGTACTTC. It codes for CASSPVAGPGETQYF.

The genes are TRBV3-1 (or the pseudogene TRBV3-2) and TRBJ1-2; D is uncertain. Germline values: CDR1 LGHDT, CDR2 YNNKEL (reference sequence). Deletions cut 0 bases from V and 2 bases from J, with 16 bases between. The CDR3 runs 17 residues. The CDR3 DNA follows: TGTGCCAGCAGCCAAGATCGAGGAGGGTTTGGGAACTATGGCTACACCTTC. Protein: CASSQDRGGFGNYGYTF.

V and J are TRBV5-1 and TRBJ2-7; D remains ambiguous. CDR1 and CDR2 from the germline V gene are SGHRS and YFSETQ. V was clipped by 2 bases and J by 2 bases, with 8 bases between them. This CDR3 has 13 residues. The CDR3: CASSFEVTYEQYF. DNA of the CDR3: TGCGCCAGCAGCTTCGAGGTCACCTACGAGCAGTACTTC.

The chain carries TRBV28 and TRBJ1-6; D perhaps matches TRBD1 (5 bases). Looked up from germline, CDR1 is MDHEN and CDR2 is SYDVKM. V lost 8 bases and J 9 bases, leaving 14 bases between the germline ends. The CDR3 runs to 13 residues. The CDR3 DNA reads TGTGCCAGCGAGCGGGGGGTAGGTTCACCCCTCCACTTT. It codes for CASERGVGSPLHF. Looking up the rest from reference TRBV28 and TRBJ1-6 gives the full variable domain: DVKVTQSSRYLVKRTGEKVFLECVQDMDHENMFWYRQDPGLGLRLIYFSYDVKMKEKGDIPEGYSVSREKKERFSLILESASTNQTSMYLCASERGVGSPLHFGNGTRLTVT.

V gene TRBV4-3 combines with J gene TRBJ2-2, with 12 bases aligning to TRBD2. The CDR3 contains 15 residues. Germline trimming cut 0 bases from V and 8 bases from J; bases unmatched to any gene: 1. Germline lookup yields CDR1 LGHNA and CDR2 YSLEER. DNA for the CDR3: TGCGCCAGCAGCCAAGAGACTAGCGGGGGAGGGGAGCTGTTTTTT. Translated, it gives CASSQETSGGGELFF.

V usage is TRBV21-1 and J usage is TRBJ1-2. TRBV21-1 is a documented pseudogene. CDR3 size: 12 residues. The CDR3 coding sequence is TGTGCCAGCAGCGCGAAGAGGCAGCCAAGGACCTTC. It codes for CASSAKRQPRTF.

J is TRBJ2-5 and V is TRBV5-6; 11 bases map to TRBD2. With 3 bases clipped from V and 1 base from J, the junction kept 2 bases outside the gene matches. The CDR3 loop spans 15 amino acids. Germline CDR1 reads SGHDT; CDR2 reads YYEEEE. The DNA for the CDR3 is TGTGCCAGCAGCTCCGGGACTAGCGGCCAAGAGACCCAGTACTTC. Translating it yields CASSSGTSGQETQYF. Complete variable domain (other parts from reference TRBV5-6 and TRBJ2-5): DAGVTQSPTHLIKTRGQQVTLRCSPKSGHDTVSWYQQALGQGPQFIFQYYEEEERQRGNFPDRFSGHQFPNYSSELNVNALLLGDSALYLCASSSGTSGQETQYFGPGTRLLVL.

The chain employs TRBV5-6 and TRBJ2-1, with 11 positions matching TRBD2. The trim removed 0 bases at V and 5 bases at J, leaving 1 base unmatched. Germline V gene sequence: CDR1 SGHDT, CDR2 YYEEEE. The CDR3 is 15 residues long. The CDR3: CASSLVGLADNEQFF. In nucleotides, the CDR3 is TGTGCCAGCAGCTTGGTGGGACTAGCGGACAATGAGCAGTTCTTC.

The J gene is TRBJ1-1, the V gene TRBV2; a weak D match, TRBD1 (6 bases). The germline CDR1 and CDR2 sequences are SNHLY and FYNNEI. The CDR3 totals 16 residues. V lost 7 bases and J lost 3, with 21 bases in between. CDR3 coding DNA: TGTGCCAGCAAGAGGGGCAGGGGTGAGGGGTACACTGAAGCTTTCTTT. As protein: CASKRGRGEGYTEAFF.

The V and J genes are TRBV10-3 and TRBJ1-5; 9 bases line up with TRBD1. The CDR3 is made up of 13 amino acids. J lost 7 bases, V lost 7 bases, and 5 bases had no gene match. Germline V lookup: CDR1 ENHRY, CDR2 SYGVKD. The CDR3 here is CAITPGQGQPQHF. The CDR3 DNA is TGTGCCATCACCCCGGGACAGGGACAGCCCCAGCATTTT.

The chain has TRBV18 and TRBJ2-7, with 7 bases lining up with TRBD2. The CDR3 consists of 13 residues. V was pared by 6 bases and J by 7 bases, with 9 bases of the junction left unmatched. Germline V lookup: CDR1 KGHSH, CDR2 LQKENI. CDR3 in amino acids: CASSPGSSGEQYV. DNA for the CDR3: TGTGCCAGCTCCCCGGGGTCTAGCGGTGAGCAGTACGTC.

The chain uses TRBV19 and TRBJ1-5; D is unresolved. Trimming shortened V by 2 bases and J by 1 base, and 9 bases separated the two germline ends. The germline gives CDR1 LNHDA, CDR2 SQIVND (reference sequence). The CDR3 extends over 15 amino acids. The CDR3 region is CASSITRLSNQPQHF. The CDR3, as DNA: TGTGCCAGTAGTATAACCAGATTGAGCAATCAGCCCCAGCATTTT.

The DNA for the CDR3 is TGTGCCAGCAGCTTAGATTGGGGGACCCCGACAGGGGCTTTCTTT. Translation gives CASSLDWGTPTGAFF. The chain employs TRBV11-2 and TRBJ1-1; 7 nucleotides line up with TRBD1. The germline CDR1 and CDR2 sequences are SGHAT and FQNNGV. This CDR3 spans 15 amino acids. V was pared by 0 bases and J by 11 bases, with 12 bases of the junction left unmatched.

This clone was observed once. The CDR3 sequence: CASSSLTVQETQYF. As DNA, the CDR3 is TGTGCCAGCAGCTCCCTAACGGTCCAAGAGACCCAGTACTTC. The chain carries TRBV11-2 and TRBJ2-5; D uncertain. Germline V gives CDR1 SGHAT, CDR2 FQNNGV. Trimming removed 4 bases at V and 1 base at J, with 10 bases between. The CDR3 extends over 14 amino acids.

This clone was seen a handful of times. This chain links TRBV3-1 (or the pseudogene TRBV3-2) with TRBJ2-7, with TRBD2 as a possible D gene (6 bases). Germline lookup yields CDR1 LGHDT and CDR2 YNNKEL (reference sequence). V gave up 6 bases and J gave up 1 base, with 19 bases separating them. This CDR3 contains 16 residues. CDR3 in amino acids: CASSSAAGTASYEQYF. The CDR3 DNA sequence: TGTGCCAGCAGTAGTGCGGCCGGGACTGCATCCTACGAGCAGTACTTC.

The V call is TRBV5-4, the J call TRBJ1-2; TRBD1 aligns across 7 bases. V was pared by 4 bases and J by 3 bases, with 12 bases of the junction left unmatched. The CDR3 extends over 16 amino acids. Germline V gene lookup returns CDR1 SGHNT and CDR2 YYREEE (reference sequence). CDR3: CASSIELDRTDYGYTF. The CDR3 bases are TGTGCCAGCAGCATCGAGCTGGACAGGACAGACTATGGCTACACCTTC.

The V call is TRBV28, the J call TRBJ2-2; possibly TRBD2 for D (6 bases). The CDR3 runs to 13 residues. Germline V gene lookup returns CDR1 MDHEN and CDR2 SYDVKM. V gave up 2 bases and J gave up 6 bases, with 7 bases separating them. CDR3 residues: CASSLGGSGELFF. CDR3 coding DNA: TGTGCCAGCAGTTTAGGGGGGTCCGGGGAGCTGTTTTTT.

CDR3 bases: TGCGCCAGCAGCTTGAGACAGCTTCAAGAGACCCAGTACTTC. Residues: CASSLRQLQETQYF. This chain joins TRBV5-1 and TRBJ2-5; a weak D match, TRBD1 (5 bases). CDR1 is SGHRS and CDR2 is YFSETQ in the germline V gene. This CDR3 spans 14 amino acids. V was pared by 1 base and J by 2 bases, with 9 bases between.

The J gene is TRBJ2-2, the V gene TRBV6-4; perhaps TRBD2 as D (6 bases). V shed 8 bases and J shed 6 bases, with 10 bases lying between them. Germline loops: CDR1 MRHNA, CDR2 SNTAGT. The CDR3 contains 12 residues. In nucleotides, the CDR3 is TGTGCCAGCGGCTCGGGGGCCGGGGAGCTGTTTTTT. Its translation is CASGSGAGELFF.

This chain links TRBV6-5 with TRBJ1-2; D ambiguous. The germline V and J ends were trimmed by 2 bases and 7 bases, with 5 bases remaining between them. Germline V gene sequence: CDR1 MNHEY, CDR2 SVGAGI. This CDR3 contains 11 residues. The CDR3 nucleotides read TGTGCCAGCAGTTACGAGGGTGGCTACACCTTC. As protein: CASSYEGGYTF.

The V call is TRBV28, the J call TRBJ2-6; 10 nucleotides match TRBD1. The junction had 5 bases not matched to a gene; V was cut back by 3 bases and J by 0 bases. CDR1 is MDHEN and CDR2 is SYDVKM in the germline V gene. The CDR3 contains 18 residues. The CDR3 DNA reads as TGTGCCAGCAGTTTCCGGGACAGGGGACTCTCTGGGGCCAACGTCCTGACTTTC. Protein product: CASSFRDRGLSGANVLTF.

V gene TRBV11-2 combines with J gene TRBJ2-7; no reliable D call. The CDR3 spans 16 residues. The germline CDR1 and CDR2 sequences are SGHAT and FQNNGV. Trimming stripped 1 base from V and 4 bases from J, with 17 bases between. CDR3 nucleotides: TGTGCCAGCAGCTTAGGTTCGTCCAACGGAGCGTACGAGCAGTACTTC. It yields the protein CASSLGSSNGAYEQYF.